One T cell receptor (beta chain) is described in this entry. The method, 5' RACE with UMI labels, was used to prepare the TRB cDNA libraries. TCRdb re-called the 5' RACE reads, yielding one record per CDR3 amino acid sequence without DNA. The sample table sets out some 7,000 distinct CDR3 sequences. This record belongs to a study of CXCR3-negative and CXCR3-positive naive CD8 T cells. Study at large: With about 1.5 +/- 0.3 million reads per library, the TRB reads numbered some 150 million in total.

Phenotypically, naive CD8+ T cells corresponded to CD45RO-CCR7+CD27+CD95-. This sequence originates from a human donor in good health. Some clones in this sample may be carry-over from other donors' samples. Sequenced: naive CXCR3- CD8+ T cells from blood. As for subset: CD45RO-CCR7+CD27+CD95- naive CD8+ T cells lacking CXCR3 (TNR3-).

CDR3: CSVRDRDDYGYTF. The chain is built from TRBV29-1 and TRBJ1-2; TCRdb lists TRBD1, though no DNA is available to test this call. The CDR3 sequence is 13 residues long. Per the germline V gene, CDR1 is SQVTM and CDR2 is ANQGSEA.